The 10 T cell receptor beta chains below were found in one sample sequenced in a study of blood T cell repertoires in COVID-19. Repertoires were generated with immunoSEQ multiplex PCR, while TCRdb's copy carries only in-frame clones and drops some. The sample lists under 200,000 clones, approximately 90% occurring once. Sequencing input: peripheral blood. The source is a man aged 18 to 35 with COVID-19, enrolled during active disease.

The chain carries TRBV5-1 and TRBJ2-7; 9 nucleotides agree with TRBD1. After removal of 2 bases from V and 4 bases from J, the junction contained 10 bases not matched to a gene. From germline, CDR1 is SGHRS and CDR2 YFSETQ. The length of the CDR3 is 16 residues. The CDR3 DNA reads as TGCGCCAGCAGCTTTTGGCATAGGACAGGGGCTTACGAGCAGTACTTC. Translation: CASSFWHRTGAYEQYF. The complete variable domain, with remaining parts taken from reference TRBV5-1 and TRBJ2-7, reads KAGVTQTPRYLIKTRGQQVTLSCSPISGHRSVSWYQQTPGQGLQFLFEYFSETQRNKGNFPGRFSGRQFSNSRSEMNVSTLELGDSALYLCASSFWHRTGAYEQYFGPGTRLTVT.

The chain joins TRBV7-9 to TRBJ2-7, with 8 bases identical to TRBD1. This CDR3 is 15 amino acids long. Losses at the gene ends were 6 bases for V and 2 bases for J; bases not matched to a gene: 9. The germline V gene encodes CDR1 SEHNR and CDR2 FQNEAQ (reference sequence). This CDR3 reads CASRETGVEAYEQYF. The CDR3 coding sequence is TGTGCCAGCAGAGAGACAGGGGTTGAGGCCTACGAGCAGTACTTC.

The chain joins TRBV9 to TRBJ2-1; 7 nucleotides match TRBD2. The CDR3 has 15 residues. CDR1 is SGDLS, CDR2 YYNGEE, per germline. Trimming cost V 6 bases and J 2 bases; bases outside gene matches: 8. CDR3 in amino acids: CASTRAGEAYNEQFF. CDR3 DNA: TGTGCCAGCACTCGGGCGGGAGAGGCCTACAATGAGCAGTTCTTC.

The chain employs TRBV4-3 and TRBJ2-7; D unclear. The CDR3 is 15 residues long. Germline V gene sequence: CDR1 LGHNA, CDR2 YSLEER. The ends were cut back, 0 bases at V and 0 bases at J, with 9 bases in the middle. The CDR3 reads CASSQDQGASYEQYF. CDR3 coding DNA: TGCGCCAGCAGCCAAGATCAAGGAGCCTCCTACGAGCAGTACTTC.

The genes are TRBV28 and TRBJ2-7, with 9 bases lining up with TRBD1. Germline lookup yields CDR1 MDHEN and CDR2 SYDVKM. CDR3 length: 14 residues. V dropped 5 bases and J dropped 3; count of bases not matched to a gene: 5. CDR3 nucleotide sequence: TGTGCCAGCAGTCTACAGGGGGCGGGCTACGAGCAGTACTTC. The encoded protein is CASSLQGAGYEQYF.

The CDR3 region has the DNA TGTGCCAGCAGCGTAGGGACAGGGACTAATTCACCCCTCCACTTT. This sequence encodes CASSVGTGTNSPLHF. The chain carries TRBV9 and TRBJ1-6; TRBD1 matches at 8 bases. The CDR3 sequence is 15 residues long. Germline loops: CDR1 SGDLS, CDR2 YYNGEE. The V gene end was trimmed by 0 bases and the J gene end by 6 bases; junction bases not matched to a gene: 2.

The sample holds one count of this clone. The chain combines TRBV10-3 with TRBJ2-7; possible D gene TRBD1, 6 bases. Trimming pared 8 bases from V and 1 base from J, leaving 21 bases between. This CDR3 contains 16 residues. Germline V CDR1 and CDR2: ENHRY, SYGVKD. The CDR3 region has the DNA TGTGCCATCCAGCAACCGGACAGAAGGGGTTCCTACGAGCAGTACTTC. This sequence encodes CAIQQPDRRGSYEQYF.

The chain couples TRBV5-8 to TRBJ2-7, with D perhaps TRBD2 (7 bases). CDR1 SGHTS and CDR2 YDEGEE come from the germline V gene. CDR3 size: 16 residues. The V and J ends lost 0 bases and 1 base respectively, with 14 bases between them. The DNA for the CDR3 is TGTGCCAGCAGCTTGGCCCGGGGGGCGTTTTCCTACGAGCAGTACTTC. This translates into CASSLARGAFSYEQYF.

This chain uses TRBV24-1 with TRBJ2-1, with TRBD2 matching over 10 bases. The CDR3 is made up of 17 amino acids. J lost 5 bases, V lost 5 bases, and 11 bases had no gene match. Germline CDR1 is KGHDR and CDR2 is SFDVKD. The CDR3 coding sequence is TGTGCCACCAGTGCCGGGGGACTAGCGTTAGTCAACAATGAGCAGTTCTTC. The encoded protein is CATSAGGLALVNNEQFF.

This chain joins TRBV19 and TRBJ2-1; TRBD2 aligns across 14 bases. The germline CDR1 and CDR2 sequences are LNHDA and SQIVND (reference sequence). The J segment lost 7 bases and the V segment lost 1 base, leaving 6 bases of the junction unmatched. The CDR3 has 17 residues. CDR3: CASSIVGTSGSRNEQFF. The CDR3 nucleotides are TGTGCCAGTAGTATAGTGGGGACTAGCGGGAGTCGGAATGAGCAGTTCTTC.